This T cell receptor (beta chain) is from a study of T cells in Graves' hyperthyroidism and ophthalmopathy. Turning to the study itself: Initial diagnosis, before any treatment, was when peripheral blood was collected.

In this sample, this clonotype turned up a few times. The J segment lost 2 bases and the V segment lost 5 bases, leaving 11 bases of the junction unmatched. CDR1 SGHRS and CDR2 YFSETQ come from the germline V gene. The CDR3 has 16 residues. At least 3 on the Clinical Activity Score was recorded for ophthalmopathy patients, who also had NOSPECS grade at least 4 and duration under 3 months. Each 10 ml fresh peripheral blood draw supplied the PBMCs. Researchers took RNA transcripts and amplified the TCR beta CDR3 regions from them. A set of HTBI primers served as the primers for a first-round RT-PCR of the TCR CDR3. TCRdb reprocessed the multiplex PCR reads via MiXCR and lists one record per CDR3 protein. The data hold about 380,000 distinct CDR3 sequences, with roughly 20% observed a single time.

Material for sequencing was blood. The sequence was obtained from a man between 18 and 29 years old with Graves' ophthalmopathy. The V and J genes are TRBV5-1 and TRBJ2-5; 8 bases map to TRBD2. In nucleotides, the CDR3 is TGCGCCAGCAGGTCCGGGACGTTAGCGGGGCAAGAGACCCAGTACTTC. Protein product: CASRSGTLAGQETQYF. The full variable domain, completed using reference TRBV5-1 and TRBJ2-5, is KAGVTQTPRYLIKTRGQQVTLSCSPISGHRSVSWYQQTPGQGLQFLFEYFSETQRNKGNFPGRFSGRQFSNSRSEMNVSTLELGDSALYLCASRSGTLAGQETQYFGPGTRLLVL.